This record covers a single T cell receptor (beta chain). The junction departs from the called germline gene at one end, perhaps through a read error. The germline CDR1 and CDR2 sequences are ENHRY and SYGVKD. The CDR3 runs to 18 residues. These data originate in a study of CD8+CD57+ T cells in acquired aplastic anemia. Study context: Sorted cells (CD4+ and CD8+) yielded DNA amounts that averaged about 3.4 ug.

CDR3 and TCR beta VDJ profiling relied on genomic DNA as the template. TCRdb reanalysed the reads using MiXCR and keeps one entry per CDR3 protein. The sample holds under 350,000 distinct CDR3 sequences, 45% to 65% seen once. The rearrangement uses TRBV10-3 and TRBJ2-6; 8 nucleotides align to TRBD1. Sequencing was done on a sample of sorted CD4+, CD8+, or CD8+CD57+ T cells (not recorded which) from PBMCs. The sequence came from a human donor with severe aplastic anemia or a healthy control (not recorded which). The CDR3 loop reads CAISDFRTGSAGANVLNF. As DNA, the CDR3 is TGTGCCATCAGTGATTTCCGGACAGGGTCGGCCGGGGCCAACGTCCTGAATTTC.